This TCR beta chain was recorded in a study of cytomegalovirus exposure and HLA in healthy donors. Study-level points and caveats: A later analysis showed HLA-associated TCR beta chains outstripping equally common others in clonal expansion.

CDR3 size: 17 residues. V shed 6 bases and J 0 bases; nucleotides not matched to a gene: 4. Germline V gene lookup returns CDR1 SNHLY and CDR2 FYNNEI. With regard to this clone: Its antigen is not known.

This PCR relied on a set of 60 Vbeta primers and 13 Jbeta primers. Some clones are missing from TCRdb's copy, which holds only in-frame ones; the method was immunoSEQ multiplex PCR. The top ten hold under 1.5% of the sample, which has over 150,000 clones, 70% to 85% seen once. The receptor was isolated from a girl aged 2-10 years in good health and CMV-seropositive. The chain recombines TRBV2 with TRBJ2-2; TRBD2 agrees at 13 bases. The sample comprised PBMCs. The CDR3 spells CASSPGLAGTNTGELFF. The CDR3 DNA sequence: TGTGCCAGCAGCCCGGGACTAGCGGGAACGAACACCGGGGAGCTGTTTTTT.